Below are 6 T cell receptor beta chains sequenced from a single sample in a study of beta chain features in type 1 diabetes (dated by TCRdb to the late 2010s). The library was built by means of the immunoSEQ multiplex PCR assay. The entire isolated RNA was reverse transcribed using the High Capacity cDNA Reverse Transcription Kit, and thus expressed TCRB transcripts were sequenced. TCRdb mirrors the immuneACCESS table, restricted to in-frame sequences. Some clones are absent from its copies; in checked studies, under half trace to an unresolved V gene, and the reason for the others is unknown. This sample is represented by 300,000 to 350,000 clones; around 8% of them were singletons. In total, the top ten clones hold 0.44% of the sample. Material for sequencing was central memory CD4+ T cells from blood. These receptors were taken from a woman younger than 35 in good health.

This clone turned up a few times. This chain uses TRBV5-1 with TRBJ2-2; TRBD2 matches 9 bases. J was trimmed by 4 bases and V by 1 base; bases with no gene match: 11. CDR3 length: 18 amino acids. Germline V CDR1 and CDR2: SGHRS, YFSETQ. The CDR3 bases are TGCGCCAGCAGCTTGCGCCCGCCGGGACTAGCTGCCACCGGGGAGCTGTTTTTT. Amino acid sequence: CASSLRPPGLAATGELFF.

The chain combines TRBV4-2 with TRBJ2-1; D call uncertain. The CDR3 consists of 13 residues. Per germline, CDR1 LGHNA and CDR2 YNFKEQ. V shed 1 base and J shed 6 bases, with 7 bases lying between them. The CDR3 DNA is TGTGCCAGCAGCCAAGTGCGCGGCAATGAGCAGTTCTTC. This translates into CASSQVRGNEQFF.

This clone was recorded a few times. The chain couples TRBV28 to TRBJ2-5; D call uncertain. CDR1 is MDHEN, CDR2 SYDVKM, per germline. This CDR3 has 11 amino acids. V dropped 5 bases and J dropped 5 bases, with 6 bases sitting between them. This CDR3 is CASSPKETQYF. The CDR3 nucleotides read TGTGCCAGCAGTCCCAAGGAGACCCAGTACTTC.

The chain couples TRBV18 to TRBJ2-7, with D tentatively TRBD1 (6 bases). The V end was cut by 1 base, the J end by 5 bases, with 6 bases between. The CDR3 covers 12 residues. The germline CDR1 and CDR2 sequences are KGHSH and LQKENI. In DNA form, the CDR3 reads TGTGCCAGCTCACCACGACAGGACGAGCAGTACTTC. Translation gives CASSPRQDEQYF. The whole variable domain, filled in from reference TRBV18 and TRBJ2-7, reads NAGVMQNPRHLVRRRGQEARLRCSPMKGHSHVYWYRQLPEEGLKFMVYLQKENIIDESGMPKERFSAEFPKEGPSILRIQQVVRGDSAAYFCASSPRQDEQYFGPGTRLTVT.

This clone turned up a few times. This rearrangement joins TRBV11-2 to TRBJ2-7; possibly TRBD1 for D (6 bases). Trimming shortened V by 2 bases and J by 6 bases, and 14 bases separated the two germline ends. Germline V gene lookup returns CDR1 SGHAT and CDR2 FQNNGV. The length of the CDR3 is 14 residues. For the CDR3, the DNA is TGTGCCAGCAGCTTAAGGCAACAAGGGGGCGAGCAGTACTTC. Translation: CASSLRQQGGEQYF.

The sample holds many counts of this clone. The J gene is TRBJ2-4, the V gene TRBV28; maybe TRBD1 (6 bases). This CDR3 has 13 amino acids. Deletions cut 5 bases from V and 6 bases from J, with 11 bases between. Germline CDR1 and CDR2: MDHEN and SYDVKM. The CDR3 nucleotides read TGTGCCAGCAGTAACAGGGTTGGAAACATTCAGTACTTC. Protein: CASSNRVGNIQYF.